Only a few counts were recorded for the clone carrying this T cell receptor (beta chain). Its antigen is as yet unknown. TCRdb re-derived calls from the 5' RACE reads in MiXCR, one entry per CDR3 protein. This table holds about 500,000 distinct CDR3 sequences, over 11% found once. The data stem from a study of identical twins. General observations from the study: Cross-sectional statistical analysis, not tracking of the same donors, underpinned the conclusions.

These sequences were also reported in another study, on yellow fever vaccine responses in identical twins.

Source material: CD4+ T cells sorted from blood. The sequence was obtained from a woman aged 18-29 years in good health.

The CDR3 region has the DNA TGTGCCAGCAGCTTAGTCCCGTCGGCCGGGGAGCTGTTTTTT. Translation gives CASSLVPSAGELFF. The V call is TRBV11-3, the J call TRBJ2-2; D gene unclear. The germline V and J ends were trimmed by 1 base and 6 bases, with 9 bases remaining between them. There are 14 residues in the CDR3. Germline assignment: CDR1 SGHNT and CDR2 YENEEA.